One sample yielded the 8 T cell receptor beta chains listed below, sequenced in a study of blood T cell repertoires in COVID-19. TCRdb keeps only in-frame clones here, not all; method: immunoSEQ multiplex PCR. The sample records 200,000 to 250,000 clones, approximately 81% being singletons. The sequenced sample consisted of peripheral blood. These receptor sequences come from an elderly woman with COVID-19, enrolled during active disease.

The genes are TRBV2 and TRBJ1-2, with D unclear. The V end lost 9 bases, the J end lost 7 bases, and 21 bases lay between the germline ends. The CDR3 has 14 residues. CDR1 and CDR2 (germline): SNHLY, FYNNEI. The CDR3 is CASTRATGRGGYTF. The CDR3 nucleotides are TGTGCCAGTACTCGGGCAACGGGCCGGGGTGGCTACACCTTC.

This clone showed up just a few times. The rearrangement uses TRBV15 and TRBJ1-1; D remains ambiguous. In germline, CDR1 is LNHNV, CDR2 YYDKDF (reference sequence). The V gene lost 0 bases and the J gene lost 4 bases, with 15 bases spanning the gap. The CDR3 extends over 16 amino acids. The CDR3 DNA sequence: TGTGCCACCAGCAGAGACCGAGGCGCGGGTGGCACTGAAGCTTTCTTT. Amino acids: CATSRDRGAGGTEAFF. The full variable domain, rest sourced from reference TRBV15 and TRBJ1-1, is DAMVIQNPRYQVTQFGKPVTLSCSQTLNHNVMYWYQQKSSQAPKLLFHYYDKDFNNEADTPDNFQSRRPNTSFCFLDIRSPGLGDTAMYLCATSRDRGAGGTEAFFGQGTRLTVV.

This clone was observed at least ten times. The chain uses TRBV7-2 and TRBJ2-7; D unclear. This CDR3 is 13 amino acids long. V was cut by 0 bases and J by 3 bases, with 6 bases left in between. Germline CDR1 reads SGHTA; CDR2 reads FQGNSA. The CDR3 DNA reads TGTGCCAGCAGCTTAGCGCGTTTCTACGAGCAGTACTTC. Translation: CASSLARFYEQYF.

The chain carries TRBV28 and TRBJ2-7; 7 nucleotides match TRBD1. CDR3 length: 14 amino acids. Germline loops: CDR1 MDHEN, CDR2 SYDVKM. With V trimmed by 6 bases and J by 4 bases, 9 bases remained unmatched. Here the CDR3 DNA reads TGTGCCAGCAGCCCCGGGACAGAATATTACGAGCAGTACTTC. Its protein is CASSPGTEYYEQYF.

This chain links TRBV6-5 with TRBJ1-2; no clear D. Germline V lookup: CDR1 MNHEY, CDR2 SVGAGI. There are 14 residues in the CDR3. V lost 10 bases and J lost 4, with 19 bases in between. The CDR3 reads CATIITENAYGYTF. CDR3 coding DNA: TGTGCCACCATTATAACGGAGAATGCCTATGGCTACACCTTC.

This clone was seen more than once but under ten times. The rearrangement uses TRBV27 and TRBJ1-2; 7 positions agree with TRBD1. Germline V gene data show CDR1 as MNHEY and CDR2 as SMNVEV (reference sequence). V lost 5 bases to trimming and J lost 2 bases; unmatched junction nucleotides: 8. The CDR3 covers 15 residues. This chain's CDR3 is CASSRYPGQNYGYTF. CDR3 nucleotide sequence: TGTGCCAGCAGTCGCTATCCGGGACAGAACTATGGCTACACCTTC.

Notes on this clone: One end of the junction varies from germline; a read error may be responsible. The V and J genes are TRBV5-4 and TRBJ1-2; D remains unclear. In germline, CDR1 is SGHNT, CDR2 YYREEE (reference sequence). The CDR3 loop spans 13 amino acids. CDR3 coding DNA: TGTGCCAGCAGCCCTAACCGGGAGGAAGGGCGGGAATTC. Translation gives CASSPNREEGREF.

V is TRBV5-4 and J is TRBJ1-2; tentatively, D is TRBD1 (6 bases). The CDR3 has 14 amino acids. Trimming took 1 base from V and 4 from J, leaving 11 bases between them. Germline lookup yields CDR1 SGHNT and CDR2 YYREEE (reference sequence). This CDR3 reads CASSLNRALYGYTF. CDR3 sequence (DNA): TGTGCCAGCAGCTTGAACAGGGCACTCTATGGCTACACCTTC. Drawing the rest from reference TRBV5-4 and TRBJ1-2, the complete variable domain is ETGVTQSPTHLIKTRGQQVTLRCSSQSGHNTVSWYQQALGQGPQFIFQYYREEENGRGNFPPRFSGLQFPNYSSELNVNALELDDSALYLCASSLNRALYGYTFGSGTRLTVV.